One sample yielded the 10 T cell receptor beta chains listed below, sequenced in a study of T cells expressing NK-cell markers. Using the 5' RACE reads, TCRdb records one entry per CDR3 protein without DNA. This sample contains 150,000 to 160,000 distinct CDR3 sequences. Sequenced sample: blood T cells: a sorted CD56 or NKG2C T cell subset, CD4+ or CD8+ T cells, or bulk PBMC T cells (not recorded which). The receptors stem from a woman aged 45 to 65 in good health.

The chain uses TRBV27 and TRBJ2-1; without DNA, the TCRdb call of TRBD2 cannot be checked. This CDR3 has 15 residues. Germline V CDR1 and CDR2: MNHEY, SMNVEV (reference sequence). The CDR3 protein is CASSGLAEDIYEQFF.

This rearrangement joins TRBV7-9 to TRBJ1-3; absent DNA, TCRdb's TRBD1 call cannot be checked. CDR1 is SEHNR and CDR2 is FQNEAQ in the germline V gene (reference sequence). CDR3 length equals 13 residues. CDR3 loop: CASSSNRGYTIYF. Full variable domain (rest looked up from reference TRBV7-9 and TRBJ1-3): DTGVSQNPRHKITKRGQNVTFRCDPISEHNRLYWYRQTLGQGPEFLTYFQNEAQLEKSRLLSDRFSAERPKGSFSTLEIQRTEQGDSAMYLCASSSNRGYTIYFGEGSWLTVV.

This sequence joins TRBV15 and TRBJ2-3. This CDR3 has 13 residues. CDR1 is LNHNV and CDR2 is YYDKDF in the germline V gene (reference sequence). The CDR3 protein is CATSRAIVDTQYF.

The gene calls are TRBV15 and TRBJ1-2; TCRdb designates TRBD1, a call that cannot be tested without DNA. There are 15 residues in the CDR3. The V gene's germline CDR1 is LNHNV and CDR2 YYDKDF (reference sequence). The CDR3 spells CATRGGTQRLYGYTF. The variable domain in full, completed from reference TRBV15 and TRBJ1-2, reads DAMVIQNPRYQVTQFGKPVTLSCSQTLNHNVMYWYQQKSSQAPKLLFHYYDKDFNNEADTPDNFQSRRPNTSFCFLDIRSPGLGDTAMYLCATRGGTQRLYGYTFGSGTRLTVV.

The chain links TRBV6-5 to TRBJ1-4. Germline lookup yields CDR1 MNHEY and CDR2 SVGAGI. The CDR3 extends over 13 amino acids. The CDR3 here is CASSYSTGEKLFF.

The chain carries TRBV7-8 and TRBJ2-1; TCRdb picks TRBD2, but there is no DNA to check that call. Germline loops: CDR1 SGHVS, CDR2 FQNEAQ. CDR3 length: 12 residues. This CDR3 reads CASKGGDNEQFF. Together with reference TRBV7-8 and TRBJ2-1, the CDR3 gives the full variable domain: GAGVSQSPRYKVAKRGQDVALRCDPISGHVSLFWYQQALGQGPEFLTYFQNEAQLDKSGLPSDRFFAERPEGSVSTLKIQRTQQEDSAVYLCASKGGDNEQFFGPGTRLTVL.

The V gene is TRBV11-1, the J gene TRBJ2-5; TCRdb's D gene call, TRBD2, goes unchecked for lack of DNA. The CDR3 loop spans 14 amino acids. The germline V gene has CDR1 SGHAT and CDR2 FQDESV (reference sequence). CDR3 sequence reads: CASSSLGWEETQYF.

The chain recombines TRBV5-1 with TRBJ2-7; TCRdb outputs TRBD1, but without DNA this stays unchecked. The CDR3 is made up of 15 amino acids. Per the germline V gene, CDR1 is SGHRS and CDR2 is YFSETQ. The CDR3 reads CASSALKGEVYEQYF.

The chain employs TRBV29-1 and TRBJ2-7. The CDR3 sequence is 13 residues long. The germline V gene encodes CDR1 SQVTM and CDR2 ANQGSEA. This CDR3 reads CSVGSGSSYEQYF.

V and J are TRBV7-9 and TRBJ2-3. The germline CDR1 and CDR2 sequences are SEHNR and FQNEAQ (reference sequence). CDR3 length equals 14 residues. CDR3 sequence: CASSLPHRAGTQYF.